The clone carrying this TCR beta chain has only a few counts. Antigen specificity is unknown. The CDR3 length is 16 residues. Germline trimming cut 2 bases from V and 2 bases from J; bases unmatched to any gene: 4. Germline CDR1 is MGHRA and CDR2 is YSYEKL. Built from TCR beta cDNA, the libraries had unique molecular identifiers in them. A population of about 0.95 to 11 million T cells gave rise to about half a million cDNA molecules. TCRdb fed the PCR reads into MiXCR, producing one record per CDR3 protein. The sample consists of 750,000 to 950,000 distinct CDR3 sequences, about 50% of them appearing once. This entry comes from a study of post-analysis software for immune sequencing data. Whole-study context: The disease courses spanned relapsing-remitting, secondary progressive and progressive-relapsing forms of multiple sclerosis. Study-wide findings and caveats: Pronounced co-clustering by F measure was evident among identically batched samples. In patients, TRBV5-6, TRBV5-1 and TRBV20-1 belonged to roughly five TRBV segments found more frequently than in controls. Multiple sclerosis was associated with a significant reduction in normalized Chao1 diversity relative to controls.

Sequencing used blood. The clonotype comes from a girl between 5 and 17 years old with multiple sclerosis. V gene TRBV4-1 combines with J gene TRBJ2-3; 10 positions match TRBD2. CDR3 sequence: CASSQILAGITDTQYF. CDR3 in DNA: TGCGCCAGCAGCCAAATACTAGCGGGGATCACAGATACGCAGTATTTT.